The 4 T cell receptor beta chains presented below share a single source sample, sequenced in a study of blood T cells in healthy people across ages. A second roughly 6 to 11 cycle PCR used barcoded and J-beta primers. In TCRdb, the 5' RACE reads were re-called with MiXCR into one record per CDR3 protein. The profile shows 1.5 million to 2 million distinct CDR3 sequences, roughly 52% of them singletons. What was sequenced was blood. The source of these receptors is a woman between 40 and 55 years old in good health.

V usage is TRBV28 and J usage is TRBJ1-1; D is ambiguous. The germline gives CDR1 MDHEN, CDR2 SYDVKM. CDR3 length equals 16 residues. Trimming left V 4 bases short and J 1 base short, with 16 bases between. This chain's CDR3 is CASSSGPDGSNTEAFF. The CDR3 DNA reads TGTGCCAGCAGTTCTGGGCCGGACGGTTCGAACACTGAAGCTTTCTTT.

Note on this clonotype: The junction departs from the called germline gene at one end, perhaps through a read error. The J gene is TRBJ2-1, the V gene TRBV7-9; perhaps TRBD1 as D (6 bases). TRBJ2-7 matches the DNA end more closely, so the J call is doubtful. The CDR3 covers 15 residues. CDR1 is SEHNR and CDR2 is FQNEAQ in the germline V gene (reference sequence). CDR3 coding DNA: TGTGACAGCAGCTTACCCTCCAGGGGCGAGAATGAGCAGTACTTC. This encodes CDSSLPSRGENEQYF.

V and J are TRBV10-1 and TRBJ2-3, with D tentatively TRBD2 (6 bases). V lost 11 bases and J 0 bases, leaving 21 bases between the germline ends. The CDR3 covers 16 residues. Germline lookup yields CDR1 WNHNN and CDR2 SYGVQD (reference sequence). The CDR3 DNA is TGCGCCCGGGGACTCTGTCGGGGACCTAGCACAGATACGCAGTATTTT. This codes for CARGLCRGPSTDTQYF.

The chain uses TRBV7-2 and TRBJ2-5; D unclear. V was cut by 1 base and J by 10 bases, with 10 bases left in between. This CDR3 region has 12 residues. Germline V gene sequence: CDR1 SGHTA, CDR2 FQGNSA. Here the CDR3 DNA reads TGTGCCAGCAGCTTAGAGCCGGCCATCCAGTACTTC. Residues: CASSLEPAIQYF.